Presented here are 27 T cell receptor beta chains from one specimen sequenced in a study of blood T cell repertoires in COVID-19. Repertoires were generated with immunoSEQ multiplex PCR, while TCRdb's copy carries only in-frame clones and drops some. The sample carries under 300,000 clones, approximately 87% recorded once. The specimen was peripheral blood. These receptors were obtained from a young woman with COVID-19, enrolled during active disease.

V and J are TRBV19 and TRBJ2-6, with D maybe TRBD2 (6 bases). This CDR3 is built from 15 residues. The germline V and J ends were trimmed by 3 bases and 2 bases, with 8 bases remaining between them. CDR1 and CDR2 from the germline V gene are LNHDA and SQIVND (reference sequence). The CDR3: CASSIAGTGANVLTF. The CDR3 nucleotides are TGTGCCAGTAGTATTGCGGGGACTGGGGCCAACGTCCTGACTTTC.

The chain joins TRBV7-2 to TRBJ2-7; 9 bases are a match to TRBD2. Per germline, CDR1 SGHTA and CDR2 FQGNSA. The V segment lost 2 bases and the J segment 1 base; nucleotides outside the gene matches: 3. The length of the CDR3 is 15 residues. In DNA form, the CDR3 reads TGTGCCAGCAGCTTAATTAGCGGGGGTTCCTACGAGCAGTACTTC. This sequence encodes CASSLISGGSYEQYF.

CDR3 nucleotides: TGTGCCAGCAGCTCCCGCCAACTAGCGGGGGGACGGGCTGGCACAGATACGCAGTATTTT. Protein sequence: CASSSRQLAGGRAGTDTQYF. J is TRBJ2-3 and V is TRBV13; 12 positions agree with TRBD2. The CDR3 is made up of 20 amino acids. J was trimmed by 1 base and V by 4 bases; bases with no gene match: 15. Germline lookup yields CDR1 PRHDT and CDR2 FYEKMQ (reference sequence). Based on the CDR3 plus reference TRBV13 and TRBJ2-3, the full variable domain is AAGVIQSPRHLIKEKRETATLKCYPIPRHDTVYWYQQGPGQDPQFLISFYEKMQSDKGSIPDRFSAQQFSDYHSELNMSSLELGDSALYFCASSSRQLAGGRAGTDTQYFGPGTRLTVL.

This clone was picked up one time. The chain recombines TRBV27 with TRBJ2-1; TRBD2 matches at 7 bases. The length of the CDR3 is 16 residues. V was pared by 5 bases and J by 10 bases, with 17 bases of the junction left unmatched. CDR1 MNHEY and CDR2 SMNVEV come from the germline V gene (reference sequence). CDR3 region: CASSPWGGLGQYEQFF. CDR3 bases: TGTGCCAGCAGTCCATGGGGGGGTTTGGGGCAATACGAGCAGTTCTTC.

The J gene is TRBJ1-2, the V gene TRBV5-4; 11 nucleotides align to TRBD1. The CDR3 consists of 14 residues. J was trimmed by 2 bases and V by 5 bases; bases with no gene match: 2. Germline-derived CDR1 and CDR2 are SGHNT and YYREEE (reference sequence). CDR3: CASRRTGGNYGYTF. The CDR3 DNA is TGTGCCAGCAGGCGGACAGGGGGCAACTATGGCTACACCTTC.

This chain connects TRBV11-2 to TRBJ2-7; maybe TRBD1 (5 bases). This CDR3 has 14 residues. V dropped 4 bases and J dropped 6 bases, with 16 bases sitting between them. CDR1 is SGHAT and CDR2 is FQNNGV in the germline V gene. This chain's CDR3 is CASSYSGRVGEQYF. CDR3 sequence (DNA): TGTGCCAGCAGCTACTCTGGCAGGGTTGGCGAGCAGTACTTC. Based on the CDR3 plus reference TRBV11-2 and TRBJ2-7, the full variable domain is EAGVAQSPRYKIIEKRQSVAFWCNPISGHATLYWYQQILGQGPKLLIQFQNNGVVDDSQLPKDRFSAERLKGVDSTLKIQPAKLEDSAVYLCASSYSGRVGEQYFGPGTRLTVT.

The chain employs TRBV7-2 and TRBJ1-4, with 7 bases that match TRBD1. The V segment lost 5 bases and the J segment 8 bases; nucleotides outside the gene matches: 20. This CDR3 region has 18 residues. Germline V gene data show CDR1 as SGHTA and CDR2 as FQGNSA. CDR3 coding DNA: TGTGCCAGCAGCCGGGACAGCCTGCAACGTGAGGGATGGGAAAAACTGTTTTTT. Its translation is CASSRDSLQREGWEKLFF.

The chain employs TRBV5-1 and TRBJ2-5; the D gene is possibly TRBD1 (6 bases). Germline V CDR1 and CDR2: SGHRS, YFSETQ. The CDR3 consists of 13 residues. Trimming took off 1 base at V and 6 bases at J, with 10 bases between the two ends. CDR3 bases: TGCGCCAGCAGCTTGCCAGGGGAAAAGACCCAGTACTTC. As protein: CASSLPGEKTQYF.

This chain connects TRBV30 to TRBJ1-2; 8 bases fit TRBD1. J gave up 8 bases and V 2 bases, and 4 bases lay outside the gene matches. The germline CDR1 and CDR2 sequences are GTSNPN and SVGIG (reference sequence). The CDR3 has 12 amino acids. CDR3 residues: CAWSPGTGGYTF. The CDR3 coding sequence is TGTGCCTGGAGTCCGGGGACAGGAGGCTACACCTTC.

The J gene is TRBJ2-2, the V gene TRBV12-3 or TRBV12-4; D might be TRBD1 (6 bases). There are 12 residues in the CDR3. V dropped 7 bases and J dropped 7 bases, with 10 bases sitting between them. CDR3 sequence: CASTRGYGELFF. For the CDR3, the DNA is TGTGCCAGCACCAGGGGATACGGGGAGCTGTTTTTT.

This clone was picked up one time. V usage is TRBV2 and J usage is TRBJ2-7; 9 positions agree with TRBD1. V gave up 6 bases and J gave up 3 bases; unmatched junction bases: 9. The CDR3 length is 15 residues. Germline-derived CDR1 and CDR2 are SNHLY and FYNNEI. The CDR3 here is CASRARDREIYEQYF. CDR3 DNA: TGTGCCAGCAGGGCCCGGGACAGGGAGATCTACGAGCAGTACTTC.

This chain connects TRBV28 to TRBJ1-1; D is uncertain. The CDR3 extends over 12 amino acids. Germline CDR1 reads MDHEN; CDR2 reads SYDVKM. Trimming took 3 bases from V and 8 from J, leaving 10 bases between them. The chain's CDR3 is CASSLGSREAFF. CDR3 DNA: TGTGCCAGCAGTTTGGGCTCCCGGGAAGCTTTCTTT.

The chain recombines TRBV24-1 with TRBJ2-3; D might be TRBD1 (7 bases). Trimming took off 2 bases at V and 2 bases at J, with 16 bases between the two ends. The CDR3 contains 17 residues. Germline V gene lookup returns CDR1 KGHDR and CDR2 SFDVKD. CDR3 sequence reads: CATSDSGNRGLTDTQYF. CDR3 nucleotide sequence: TGTGCCACCAGTGATTCAGGAAACAGGGGACTCACAGATACGCAGTATTTT.

CDR3 in amino acids: CASSSGTGVSYEQYF. CDR3 sequence (DNA): TGTGCCAGCAGTTCGGGGACAGGGGTCTCCTACGAGCAGTACTTC. This rearrangement joins TRBV27 to TRBJ2-7; 10 bases line up with TRBD1. CDR3 size: 15 residues. The V gene end was trimmed by 4 bases and the J gene end by 0 bases; junction bases not matched to a gene: 3. Germline V gene lookup returns CDR1 MNHEY and CDR2 SMNVEV (reference sequence).

This chain links TRBV5-1 with TRBJ2-5, with TRBD2 matching over 14 bases. Looked up from germline, CDR1 is SGHRS and CDR2 is YFSETQ. The CDR3 is made up of 16 amino acids. Trimming at V came to 3 bases and at J to 4 bases, leaving 5 bases not matched to a gene. CDR3 amino acids: CASSSRGTSGGETQYF. The CDR3 DNA is TGCGCCAGCAGCTCTCGGGGGACTAGCGGGGGAGAGACCCAGTACTTC.

CDR3 sequence reads: CASSLVGAADTQYF. In DNA form, the CDR3 reads TGTGCCAGCAGCTTGGTGGGGGCCGCAGATACGCAGTATTTT. The chain combines TRBV7-9 with TRBJ2-3; weak D call: TRBD1 (6 bases). Germline V gives CDR1 SEHNR, CDR2 FQNEAQ (reference sequence). The CDR3 is 14 residues long. The V and J ends lost 3 bases and 4 bases respectively, with 11 bases between them.

The V and J genes are TRBV2 and TRBJ1-2, with D perhaps matching TRBD1 (5 bases). The CDR3 spans 13 residues. In germline, CDR1 is SNHLY, CDR2 FYNNEI. V was clipped by 3 bases and J by 8 bases, with 13 bases between them. The CDR3 nucleotides are TGTGCCAGCAGTGAGATAGGGGAAGGGGGCTACACCTTC. Its protein product is CASSEIGEGGYTF.

The chain couples TRBV5-6 to TRBJ1-3; D is perhaps TRBD1 (5 bases). The CDR3 is 14 residues long. The germline V gene has CDR1 SGHDT and CDR2 YYEEEE. V was pared by 5 bases and J by 4 bases, with 13 bases between. Written as DNA, the CDR3 is TGTGCCAGCAGTTCCGGTTGGGGCGGAAACACCATATATTTT. Translation: CASSSGWGGNTIYF.

The V and J genes are TRBV2 and TRBJ2-5, with a weak D call TRBD2 (5 bases). There are 13 residues in the CDR3. V lost 8 bases to trimming and J lost 2 bases, with 12 bases between them. Germline V gene lookup returns CDR1 SNHLY and CDR2 FYNNEI. The DNA for the CDR3 is TGTGCCAGCCTCGGGGAAGAGCAAGAGACCCAGTACTTC. Amino acids: CASLGEEQETQYF.

The chain carries TRBV28 and TRBJ1-4; D possibly corresponds to TRBD1 (5 bases). The CDR3 sequence is 15 residues long. V was shortened by 5 bases and J by 16 bases, with 26 bases between the two germline ends. Germline V gene sequence: CDR1 MDHEN, CDR2 SYDVKM. The DNA for the CDR3 is TGTGCCAGCAGTCCTCGGAGCGAACAGGTTAGGTCGAGGTTTTTT. Translated, it gives CASSPRSEQVRSRFF.

CDR3 region: CASSFSRARETQYF. CDR3 sequence (DNA): TGCGCCAGCAGCTTTAGCAGGGCGCGGGAGACCCAGTACTTC. The rearrangement joins TRBV5-1 to TRBJ2-5; D is perhaps TRBD1 (5 bases). The V end was cut by 2 bases, the J end by 5 bases, with 13 bases between. Germline CDR1 is SGHRS and CDR2 is YFSETQ. There are 14 residues in the CDR3.

This clone has a handful of counts. This chain joins TRBV14 and TRBJ1-1, with D possibly matching TRBD1 (6 bases). Germline lookup yields CDR1 SGHDN and CDR2 FVKESK. The CDR3 has 14 amino acids. The germline V and J ends were trimmed by 4 bases and 5 bases, with 14 bases remaining between them. In DNA, the CDR3 is TGTGCCAGCAGCCGGCATTTACAGGGAACTGAAGCTTTCTTT. Amino acids: CASSRHLQGTEAFF.

The chain couples TRBV5-4 to TRBJ2-2, with D possibly being TRBD1 (8 bases). Between the trimmed V and J ends, which lost 4 bases and 5 bases, there was a span of 15 bases. The CDR3 totals 15 residues. The germline CDR1 and CDR2 sequences are SGHNT and YYREEE (reference sequence). The CDR3 reads CASSRDRGGTGELFF. CDR3 DNA sequence: TGTGCCAGCAGCCGAGACAGGGGAGGGACCGGGGAGCTGTTTTTT.

The chain couples TRBV28 to TRBJ1-1; D gene uncertain. This CDR3 is 15 amino acids long. Trimming removed 4 bases at V and 4 bases at J, with 16 bases between. Germline V gene data show CDR1 as MDHEN and CDR2 as SYDVKM. The CDR3 protein is CASSSPASGSTEAFF. Here the CDR3 DNA reads TGTGCCAGCAGTTCGCCAGCCTCGGGAAGCACTGAAGCTTTCTTT.

The chain has TRBV4-1 and TRBJ2-1; D is uncertain. Trimming stripped 0 bases from V and 7 bases from J, with 13 bases between. The CDR3 runs 15 residues. In germline, CDR1 is MGHRA, CDR2 YSYEKL. CDR3 protein: CASSQDVRLGNEQFF. DNA of the CDR3: TGCGCCAGCAGCCAAGATGTCAGGCTCGGAAATGAGCAGTTCTTC.

The chain recombines TRBV5-1 with TRBJ2-2, with TRBD1 matching 7 bases. CDR1 and CDR2 (germline): SGHRS, YFSETQ. This CDR3 comprises 16 residues. Germline trimming cut 7 bases from V and 5 bases from J; bases unmatched to any gene: 14. The CDR3 DNA reads as TGCGCCAGCCACGAACCAGACAGGGCGTGGACCGGGGAGCTGTTTTTT. Its protein product is CASHEPDRAWTGELFF.

The chain is built from TRBV10-1 and TRBJ2-7; no definite D call. The germline V gene has CDR1 WNHNN and CDR2 SYGVQD (reference sequence). Between the trimmed V and J ends, which lost 3 bases and 2 bases, there was a span of 11 bases. The CDR3 is made up of 14 amino acids. CDR3 protein: CASSERSTAYEQYF. Here the CDR3 DNA reads TGCGCCAGCAGTGAAAGGTCAACAGCCTACGAGCAGTACTTC.